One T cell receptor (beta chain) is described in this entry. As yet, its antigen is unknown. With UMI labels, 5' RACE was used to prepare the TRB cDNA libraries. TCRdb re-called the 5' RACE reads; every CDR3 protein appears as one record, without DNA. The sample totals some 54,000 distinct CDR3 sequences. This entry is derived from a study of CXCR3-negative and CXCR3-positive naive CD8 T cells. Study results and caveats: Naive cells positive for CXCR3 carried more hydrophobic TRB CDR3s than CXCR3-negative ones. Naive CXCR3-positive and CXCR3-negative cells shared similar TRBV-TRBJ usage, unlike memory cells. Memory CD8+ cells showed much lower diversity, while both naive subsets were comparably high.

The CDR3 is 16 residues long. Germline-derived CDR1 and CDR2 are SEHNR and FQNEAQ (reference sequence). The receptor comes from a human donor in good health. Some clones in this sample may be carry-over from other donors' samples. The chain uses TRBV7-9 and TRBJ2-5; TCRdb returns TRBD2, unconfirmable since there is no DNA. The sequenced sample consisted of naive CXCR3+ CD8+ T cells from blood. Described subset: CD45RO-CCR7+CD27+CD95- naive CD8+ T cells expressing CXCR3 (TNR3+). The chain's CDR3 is CASSRVVRAGEETQYF.